The 23 T cell receptor beta chains presented below share a single source sample, sequenced in a study of CD8 T cells in Susac syndrome. The RNA, roughly 0.45 to 1 ug, was put through reverse transcription using random hexamers. TCRdb passed the immunoSEQ multiplex PCR reads through MiXCR, listing each CDR3 protein once. This sample has under 200,000 distinct CDR3 sequences, with approximately 95% found just once. Material: CD8+ T cells from PBMCs. Receptor source: a human donor with multiple sclerosis.

J is TRBJ2-3 and V is TRBV5-4, with D tentatively TRBD1 (5 bases). The germline gives CDR1 SGHNT, CDR2 YYREEE (reference sequence). V shed 0 bases and J shed 2 bases, with 13 bases lying between them. This CDR3 comprises 16 residues. The CDR3 DNA reads TGTGCCAGCAGCTTGGGGCGTCAGGGCATCACAGATACGCAGTATTTT. Translated: CASSLGRQGITDTQYF. The full variable domain, its missing parts supplied by reference TRBV5-4 and TRBJ2-3, is ETGVTQSPTHLIKTRGQQVTLRCSSQSGHNTVSWYQQALGQGPQFIFQYYREEENGRGNFPPRFSGLQFPNYSSELNVNALELDDSALYLCASSLGRQGITDTQYFGPGTRLTVL.

V is TRBV3-1 and J is TRBJ2-1; D is possibly TRBD2 (5 bases). Germline assignment: CDR1 LGHDT and CDR2 YNNKEL (reference sequence). The CDR3 extends over 13 amino acids. Deletions cut 3 bases from V and 11 bases from J, with 14 bases between. This chain's CDR3 is CASSHWADSKQFF. In DNA form, the CDR3 reads TGTGCCAGCAGCCACTGGGCGGACTCCAAGCAGTTCTTC.

The rearrangement links TRBV14 to TRBJ2-3, with 7 positions matching TRBD2. V was pared by 4 bases and J by 0 bases, with 7 bases of the junction left unmatched. CDR1 is SGHDN, CDR2 FVKESK, per germline. The CDR3 runs to 16 residues. CDR3 region: CASSRIAGLSTDTQYF. DNA of the CDR3: TGTGCCAGCAGCCGAATAGCGGGTCTTAGCACAGATACGCAGTATTTT. Full variable domain (missing parts from reference TRBV14 and TRBJ2-3): EAGVTQFPSHSVIEKGQTVTLRCDPISGHDNLYWYRRVMGKEIKFLLHFVKESKQDESGMPNNRFLAERTGGTYSTLKVQPAELEDSGVYFCASSRIAGLSTDTQYFGPGTRLTVL.

This clonotype was counted once. The V and J genes are TRBV29-1 and TRBJ2-1, with 7 bases that match TRBD1. The V gene end was trimmed by 8 bases and the J gene end by 8 bases; junction bases not matched to a gene: 6. Germline lookup yields CDR1 SQVTM and CDR2 ANQGSEA. The CDR3 totals 11 residues. CDR3 in amino acids: CSPRQGYEQFF. The CDR3 coding sequence is TGCAGCCCCCGACAGGGCTATGAGCAGTTCTTC.

J is TRBJ1-2 and V is TRBV29-1; no clear D. Germline V gives CDR1 SQVTM, CDR2 ANQGSEA. CDR3 length: 13 residues. Between the trimmed V and J ends, which lost 1 base and 3 bases, there was a span of 9 bases. CDR3 nucleotide sequence: TGCAGCGTTGAAGTGTCTGGGTACTATGGCTACACCTTC. The encoded protein is CSVEVSGYYGYTF.

V usage is TRBV5-4 and J usage is TRBJ2-1; 8 positions agree with TRBD1. The V and J ends lost 0 bases and 7 bases, in that order; junction bases with no gene match: 6. The CDR3 spans 15 residues. Per germline, CDR1 SGHNT and CDR2 YYREEE (reference sequence). CDR3 residues: CASSLVPGQENEQFF. CDR3 nucleotide sequence: TGTGCCAGCAGCTTGGTTCCGGGACAGGAAAATGAGCAGTTCTTC. Full variable domain (remainder filled in from reference TRBV5-4 and TRBJ2-1): ETGVTQSPTHLIKTRGQQVTLRCSSQSGHNTVSWYQQALGQGPQFIFQYYREEENGRGNFPPRFSGLQFPNYSSELNVNALELDDSALYLCASSLVPGQENEQFFGPGTRLTVL.

The CDR3 loop is CASTFSAVGEQYF. The DNA of the CDR3 is TGTGCCAGCACCTTTTCCGCGGTGGGAGAGCAGTACTTC. The chain is built from TRBV28 and TRBJ2-7; unclear D gene. V shed 7 bases and J shed 7 bases, with 17 bases lying between them. Germline loops: CDR1 MDHEN, CDR2 SYDVKM. CDR3 length: 13 amino acids.

This clonotype was seen only once. This sequence joins TRBV14 and TRBJ2-5, with D tentatively TRBD1 (6 bases). V gave up 2 bases and J gave up 5 bases, with 21 bases separating them. The CDR3 loop spans 17 amino acids. The germline CDR1 and CDR2 sequences are SGHDN and FVKESK. In DNA, the CDR3 is TGTGCCAGCAGCCAACCCCGGGACACTCGACTCCCCGAGACCCAGTACTTC. It encodes CASSQPRDTRLPETQYF.

The chain links TRBV28 to TRBJ2-7, with D possibly TRBD2 on 7 matching bases. This CDR3 contains 13 residues. Looked up from germline, CDR1 is MDHEN and CDR2 is SYDVKM. V was pared by 3 bases and J by 11 bases, with 17 bases between. The CDR3 reads CASSLLGEGGEYF. As DNA, the CDR3 is TGTGCCAGCAGTTTGCTAGGCGAAGGGGGGGAGTACTTC.

The chain links TRBV27 to TRBJ2-7, with TRBD2 identical over 9 bases. Germline-derived CDR1 and CDR2 are MNHEY and SMNVEV (reference sequence). The CDR3 sequence is 14 residues long. V was clipped by 3 bases and J by 3 bases; unmatched bases: 3. CDR3 nucleotide sequence: TGTGCCAGCAGTTTGTCTAGCGGGAACTACGAGCAGTACTTC. Translating gives CASSLSSGNYEQYF.

The chain employs TRBV6-1 and TRBJ2-1, with 15 bases matching TRBD2. Germline values: CDR1 MNHNS, CDR2 SASEGT. The V segment lost 6 bases and the J segment 0 bases; nucleotides outside the gene matches: 9. This CDR3 has 19 amino acids. The CDR3: CASRRGLAGGLSSYNEQFF. CDR3 sequence (DNA): TGTGCCAGCAGGCGGGGACTAGCGGGGGGCCTCAGCTCCTACAATGAGCAGTTCTTC.

This sequence joins TRBV15 and TRBJ1-5; the D gene is possibly TRBD1 (5 bases). The V end was cut by 0 bases, the J end by 7 bases, with 13 bases between. CDR3 size: 15 residues. Per germline, CDR1 LNHNV and CDR2 YYDKDF (reference sequence). CDR3 region: CATSRDRGYEQPQHF. The CDR3 DNA reads as TGTGCCACCAGCAGAGATCGGGGCTATGAACAGCCCCAGCATTTT.

The chain combines TRBV30 with TRBJ2-2, with no clear D. Germline V gene lookup returns CDR1 GTSNPN and CDR2 SVGIG (reference sequence). The V and J ends lost 1 base and 8 bases respectively, with 8 bases between them. The CDR3 extends over 12 amino acids. CDR3 protein: CAWSGPTGELFF. The CDR3 nucleotides read TGTGCCTGGAGTGGACCCACAGGGGAGCTGTTTTTT.

This chain connects TRBV5-4 to TRBJ2-4; possibly TRBD1 for D (6 bases). V lost 0 bases and J lost 14, with 12 bases in between. This CDR3 contains 12 residues. Germline V gives CDR1 SGHNT, CDR2 YYREEE (reference sequence). CDR3 amino acids: CASSLEAAGEYF. CDR3 bases: TGTGCCAGCAGCTTGGAAGCGGCAGGGGAGTACTTC. The full variable domain, with the rest looked up from reference TRBV5-4 and TRBJ2-4, is ETGVTQSPTHLIKTRGQQVTLRCSSQSGHNTVSWYQQALGQGPQFIFQYYREEENGRGNFPPRFSGLQFPNYSSELNVNALELDDSALYLCASSLEAAGEYFGAGTRLSVL.

J is TRBJ2-3 and V is TRBV7-8; 10 bases agree with TRBD2. The V gene's germline CDR1 is SGHVS and CDR2 FQNEAQ. The CDR3 consists of 15 residues. Trimming removed 7 bases from V and 5 bases from J; junction bases left unmatched: 9. The CDR3 DNA sequence: TGTGCCAGCAAAGGAAGCGGGAGGGCCAAAGATACGCAGTATTTT. It specifies CASKGSGRAKDTQYF.

The chain employs TRBV20-1 and TRBJ2-1; 11 nucleotides line up with TRBD1. The CDR3 runs to 18 residues. Germline V gives CDR1 DFQATT, CDR2 SNEGSKA (reference sequence). J gave up 0 bases and V 6 bases, and 13 bases lay outside the gene matches. CDR3 residues: CSAGTGGSSGPSYNEQFF. In DNA form, the CDR3 reads TGCAGTGCGGGGACAGGGGGATCTAGCGGGCCCTCCTACAATGAGCAGTTCTTC.

In its sample, this clonotype was seen once. The CDR3 region is CASSFVENTEAFF. CDR3 sequence (DNA): TGTGCCAGCAGCTTCGTTGAGAACACTGAAGCTTTCTTT. The gene calls are TRBV11-1 and TRBJ1-1; D uncertain. The CDR3 loop spans 13 amino acids. Trimming cost V 3 bases and J 1 base, with 6 bases left between them. CDR1 is SGHAT, CDR2 FQDESV, per germline (reference sequence).

The chain carries TRBV7-9 and TRBJ1-2; D not certain. CDR1 SEHNR and CDR2 FQNEAQ come from the germline V gene (reference sequence). With 1 base removed from V and 8 bases from J, the gap between germline ends came to 8 bases. The CDR3 totals 12 residues. The CDR3: CASSLGVDGYTF. The CDR3 nucleotides read TGTGCCAGCAGCTTAGGAGTGGACGGCTACACCTTC.

As DNA, the CDR3 is TGTGCCAGCAGCCTACCGGGACACAACTACGAGCAGTACTTC. This gives the protein CASSLPGHNYEQYF. The V gene is TRBV7-9, the J gene TRBJ2-7; D might be TRBD1 (6 bases). Germline V gene lookup returns CDR1 SEHNR and CDR2 FQNEAQ (reference sequence). Between the trimmed V and J ends, which lost 5 bases and 3 bases, there was a span of 14 bases. This CDR3 spans 14 amino acids.

The rearrangement joins TRBV11-2 to TRBJ2-3; TRBD2 might be the D (6 bases). Trimming removed 5 bases at V and 0 bases at J, with 18 bases between. Germline values: CDR1 SGHAT, CDR2 FQNNGV. The CDR3 runs 17 residues. This CDR3 is CASSRPRERTSTDTQYF. In DNA form, the CDR3 reads TGTGCCAGCAGCCGCCCTCGGGAGCGCACTAGCACAGATACGCAGTATTTT.

The chain joins TRBV29-1 to TRBJ2-1; 7 nucleotides agree with TRBD1. Trimming removed 3 bases from V and 6 bases from J; junction bases left unmatched: 14. CDR1 and CDR2 from the germline V gene are SQVTM and ANQGSEA. This CDR3 comprises 16 residues. The CDR3 bases are TGCAGCGTTGACCGGGGACAGCCCTTTTCGTTCAATGAGCAGTTCTTC. Translation: CSVDRGQPFSFNEQFF.

The rearrangement joins TRBV6-5 to TRBJ2-7; the match to TRBD2 covers 13 bases. Germline V CDR1 and CDR2: MNHEY, SVGAGI. The V segment lost 0 bases and the J segment 6 bases; nucleotides outside the gene matches: 8. This CDR3 region has 17 residues. CDR3 sequence: CASSYSGLAGLPSEQYF. Written as DNA, the CDR3 is TGTGCCAGCAGTTACTCGGGACTAGCGGGACTCCCCTCCGAGCAGTACTTC.

V is TRBV27 and J is TRBJ2-1, with D possibly called TRBD1 or TRBD2 (5 bases each). CDR1 is MNHEY, CDR2 SMNVEV, per germline (reference sequence). The CDR3 runs 13 residues. Trimming took 10 bases from V and 4 from J, leaving 14 bases between them. DNA for the CDR3: TGTGCCACTAAGGGGAGAGTTTACAATGAGCAGTTCTTC. It codes for CATKGRVYNEQFF.